This T cell receptor (beta chain) was observed in a study of T cells in Graves' hyperthyroidism and ophthalmopathy. The study's findings and limits: The model foresaw ophthalmopathy a median around 6 months prior to onset. Researchers report that a 13 V-J model separated ophthalmopathy from stable hyperthyroidism.

As for this clonotype: The target antigen is unknown.

Germline CDR1 reads SGHTA; CDR2 reads FQGNSA. The CDR3 is 14 amino acids. J was trimmed by 4 bases and V by 6 bases; bases with no gene match: 7. TCR beta CDR3 region amplification was performed from RNA transcripts. The HTBI primer set was used in a first-round RT-PCR of the TCR CDR3. MiXCR, applied by TCRdb to the multiplex PCR reads, yields one record per CDR3 protein. The table shows some 380,000 distinct CDR3 sequences, with approximately 12% occurring only once. Clinical symptoms, serum thyroxine and TRAb, thyroid ultrasound and orbital computed tomography together formed the diagnostic basis. J is TRBJ2-3 and V is TRBV7-2, with 7 bases lining up with TRBD2. The sequenced sample was blood. The origin of this receptor is a man aged 25-40 years with Graves' hyperthyroidism that later progressed to Graves' ophthalmopathy. In DNA form, the CDR3 reads TGTGCCAGCAGGCCTACTAGCGTCGCAGATACGCAGTATTTT. This translates into CASRPTSVADTQYF.